This TCR beta chain was found in a study of cytomegalovirus exposure and HLA in healthy donors. About the study: An early release of data contained some 80 million unique TCRs, which came from HLA-typed donors.

Germline V gene sequence: CDR1 MGHDK, CDR2 SYGVNS. J was trimmed by 1 base and V by 5 bases; bases with no gene match: 10. The CDR3 runs to 17 residues. As concerns this clone: Antigen unknown.

Researchers ran the PCR with 60 Vbeta and 13 Jbeta primers. Only in-frame clones appear in the TCRdb table, and some are missing; sequencing was by immunoSEQ multiplex PCR. The repertoire includes just over 150,000 clones, 84% of them detected once, and around 1.9% sits in the top ten. Whole-study results and caveats: Within an earlier analysis, most TCR beta V segments proved productive either about 90% or about 30% of the time. A missense variant in DCLRE1C was later tied to TCR beta V- and J-gene trimming. A later analysis found TCR association rates differed by HLA locus, highest for DRB1 and lowest for HLA-C.

Sequencing was carried out using PBMCs. This receptor was taken from a man aged 18 to 35 in good health and CMV-seronegative. The rearrangement uses TRBV25-1 and TRBJ1-1; TRBD1 agrees at 10 bases. The DNA for the CDR3 is TGTGCCAGCAGTAGGGCAGGGACAGGGGCGAAGAACACTGAAGCTTTCTTT. This encodes CASSRAGTGAKNTEAFF.